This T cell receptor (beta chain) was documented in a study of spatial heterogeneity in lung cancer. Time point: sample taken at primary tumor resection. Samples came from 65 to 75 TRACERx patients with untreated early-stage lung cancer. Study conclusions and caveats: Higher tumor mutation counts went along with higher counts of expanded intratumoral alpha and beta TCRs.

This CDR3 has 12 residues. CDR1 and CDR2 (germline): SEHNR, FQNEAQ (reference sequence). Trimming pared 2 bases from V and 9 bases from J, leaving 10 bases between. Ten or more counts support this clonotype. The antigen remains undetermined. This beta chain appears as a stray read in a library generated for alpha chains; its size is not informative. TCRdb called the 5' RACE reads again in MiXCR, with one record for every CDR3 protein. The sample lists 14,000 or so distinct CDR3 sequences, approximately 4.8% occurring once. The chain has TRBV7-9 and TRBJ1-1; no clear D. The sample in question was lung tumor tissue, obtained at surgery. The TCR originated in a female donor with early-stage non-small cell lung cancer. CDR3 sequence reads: CASSLQSGQAFF. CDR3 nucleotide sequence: TGTGCCAGCAGCTTACAGAGCGGTCAAGCTTTCTTT.